Listed here are 11 T cell receptor beta chains from one sample, sequenced in a study of shared clonotypes between healthy human individuals. Clones were read by immunoSEQ multiplex PCR, and TCRdb kept only the in-frame ones, dropping some. The table records fewer than 550,000 clones, approximately 79% of them present only once. Specimen: PBMCs. The receptors were gathered from a woman in her thirties or forties in good health. Some clones in this sample may be carry-over from other donors' samples.

V usage is TRBV7-2 and J usage is TRBJ2-7, with TRBD2 matching 7 bases. CDR1 and CDR2 from the germline V gene are SGHTA and FQGNSA. The CDR3 contains 14 residues. With 4 bases clipped from V and 0 bases from J, the junction kept 3 bases outside the gene matches. The CDR3, as DNA: TGTGCCAGCAGCTCCGGGAGGAGCTCCTACGAGCAGTACTTC. It is translated as CASSSGRSSYEQYF.

The V call is TRBV19, the J call TRBJ2-1; D is unclear. The V gene lost 7 bases and the J gene lost 4 bases, with 8 bases spanning the gap. The CDR3 has 12 residues. Germline V lookup: CDR1 LNHDA, CDR2 SQIVND (reference sequence). CDR3 protein: CASIGGYNEQFF. CDR3 DNA sequence: TGTGCCAGTATTGGCGGTTACAATGAGCAGTTCTTC.

This clone was counted a single time. The chain has TRBV5-4 and TRBJ2-6; D perhaps matches TRBD2 (5 bases). V gave up 3 bases and J gave up 0 bases, with 7 bases separating them. Germline V lookup: CDR1 SGHNT, CDR2 YYREEE (reference sequence). The CDR3 covers 15 residues. The CDR3 DNA reads as TGTGCCAGCAGCTCGGGGAGCTCTGGGGCCAACGTCCTGACTTTC. Protein: CASSSGSSGANVLTF. Full variable domain (remainder filled in from reference TRBV5-4 and TRBJ2-6): ETGVTQSPTHLIKTRGQQVTLRCSSQSGHNTVSWYQQALGQGPQFIFQYYREEENGRGNFPPRFSGLQFPNYSSELNVNALELDDSALYLCASSSGSSGANVLTFGAGSRLTVL.

The chain employs TRBV15 and TRBJ2-2; TRBD2 agrees at 8 bases. V shed 5 bases, J shed 6 bases, and the junction held 5 bases outside the gene matches. Germline-derived CDR1 and CDR2 are LNHNV and YYDKDF (reference sequence). There are 14 residues in the CDR3. The CDR3 here is CATSQRGRAGELFF. Here the CDR3 DNA reads TGTGCCACCAGCCAGCGGGGGCGCGCCGGGGAGCTGTTTTTT.

The rearrangement uses TRBV5-1 and TRBJ2-2; a possible D gene is TRBD2 (6 bases). This CDR3 is 16 amino acids long. V was cut by 4 bases and J by 0 bases, with 13 bases left in between. CDR1 and CDR2 (germline): SGHRS, YFSETQ. The CDR3 region is CASSATGTPNTGELFF. The CDR3 DNA is TGCGCCAGCAGCGCGACCGGGACTCCGAACACCGGGGAGCTGTTTTTT.

Here the CDR3 reads CASSLLAENNEQFF. DNA of the CDR3: TGCGCCAGCAGCTTGTTGGCCGAGAACAATGAGCAGTTCTTC. The chain links TRBV5-1 to TRBJ2-1; D is ambiguous. V was trimmed by 1 base and J by 5 bases, leaving 10 bases between them. This CDR3 is built from 14 residues. In germline, CDR1 is SGHRS, CDR2 YFSETQ.

The chain joins TRBV5-1 to TRBJ2-2; no definite D call. The CDR3 is 15 residues long. Looked up from germline, CDR1 is SGHRS and CDR2 is YFSETQ. V lost 0 bases, J lost 3 bases, and 9 bases lay in between. This CDR3 is CASSLEGMDTGELFF. DNA of the CDR3: TGCGCCAGCAGCTTGGAAGGGATGGACACCGGGGAGCTGTTTTTT.

The chain recombines TRBV2 with TRBJ2-3, with 9 nucleotides matching TRBD2. CDR3 length: 16 amino acids. J was trimmed by 1 base and V by 6 bases; bases with no gene match: 8. Looked up from germline, CDR1 is SNHLY and CDR2 is FYNNEI. CDR3 residues: CASRVPSGARTDTQYF. In nucleotides, the CDR3 is TGTGCCAGCAGGGTTCCTAGCGGGGCTCGCACAGATACGCAGTATTTT.

The rearrangement uses TRBV9 and TRBJ2-7; D call uncertain. Looked up from germline, CDR1 is SGDLS and CDR2 is YYNGEE. V lost 4 bases to trimming and J lost 2 bases, with 13 bases between them. The CDR3 has 14 residues. The CDR3 DNA reads TGTGCCAGCAGCAAAGAAGAGTTTCCCTACGAGCAGTACTTC. Its translation: CASSKEEFPYEQYF.

This clone was detected only a few times. The chain's CDR3 is CASSSLAGGPSDTQYF. The CDR3, as DNA: TGTGCCAGCAGCTCACTAGCGGGAGGGCCCTCTGATACGCAGTATTTT. The chain carries TRBV7-2 and TRBJ2-3; 13 bases are shared with TRBD2. CDR3 length: 16 residues. Germline V gene lookup returns CDR1 SGHTA and CDR2 FQGNSA. The V gene end was trimmed by 4 bases and the J gene end by 6 bases; junction bases not matched to a gene: 7.

This rearrangement joins TRBV5-5 to TRBJ1-2, with a tentative D call TRBD1 (6 bases). The V end was cut by 4 bases, the J end by 4 bases, with 14 bases between. The V gene's germline CDR1 is SGHKS and CDR2 YYEKEE (reference sequence). The CDR3 contains 14 residues. In nucleotides, the CDR3 is TGTGCCAGCAGCCGGAGACAGGAACTCTATGGCTACACCTTC. As protein: CASSRRQELYGYTF.